These T cell receptor beta chains were read from a single sample in a study of blood T cell repertoires in COVID-19. Data came from immunoSEQ multiplex PCR; TCRdb stores just in-frame clones and leaves some out. Among 250,000 to 300,000 clones, just under 90% were seen once, and the ten largest hold around 10%. Material: peripheral blood. Source of these receptors: a woman aged 25 to 39 with COVID-19, enrolled during active disease. CDR3s include the opening cysteine and the closing phenylalanine or tryptophan. The order of the fields is V gene, J gene, clone size, D gene, CDR3 DNA, CDR3 protein. A D gene is named only where the DNA matches it firmly. Clone size, where shown, is once, few, many, or a class for clones that have expanded.

>TRBV18|TRBJ2-1|.|.
TGTGCCAGCCTCGGGGGGCACAATGAGCAGTTCTTC
CASLGGHNEQFF
>TRBV12-3/TRBV12-4|TRBJ1-2|.|.
TGTGCCAGCAGCCCGGGTGACGACTATGGCTACACCTTC
CASSPGDDYGYTF
>TRBV3-1/TRBV3-2|TRBJ2-5|.|TRBD1
TGTGCCAGCAGCCAGACAGGGGATAGTGAAGAGACCCAGTACTTC
CASSQTGDSEETQYF
>TRBV11-2|TRBJ2-1|few|TRBD1
TGTGCCAGCACCATTACCCAGACAGGGTTGGGGAATGAGCAGTTCTTC
CASTITQTGLGNEQFF
>TRBV30|TRBJ1-2|.|.
TGTGCCTGGGCTCGGACTAGTGATAGGGACACCTTC
CAWARTSDRDTF
>TRBV2|TRBJ2-1|.|.
TGTGCCAGCAGCTATGGGACATTTTACAATGAGCAGTTCTTC
CASSYGTFYNEQFF
>TRBV16|TRBJ1-5|.|TRBD1
TGTGCCAGCAGCCCCGCGGGACAGGGACAACAGCCCCAGCATTTT
CASSPAGQGQQPQHF
>TRBV6-5|TRBJ2-3|.|TRBD2
TGTGCCAGCAGAGCACGACTAGCGGGGGCAGATACGCAGTATTTT
CASRARLAGADTQYF
>TRBV4-1|TRBJ1-2|.|TRBD1
TGCGCCAGCAGCCAACCCGACAGGGGCTATGGCTACACCTTC
CASSQPDRGYGYTF
>TRBV5-1|TRBJ2-3|.|TRBD1
TGCGCCAGCAGCCTCCCTGGACAGGGTGTCACAGATACGCAGTATTTT
CASSLPGQGVTDTQYF
>TRBV6-5|TRBJ1-1|.|TRBD1
TGTGCCAGCAGGCGGACAGGGCTGAACACTGAAGCTTTCTTT
CASRRTGLNTEAFF
>TRBV19|TRBJ1-4|.|.
TGTGCCAGTAGTGTTGACAGGGAAAAACTGTTTTTT
CASSVDREKLFF
>TRBV7-6|TRBJ2-2|.|TRBD1
TGTGCCAGCAGCTGGGGACAGGTGACCGGGGAGCTGTTTTTT
CASSWGQVTGELFF
>TRBV7-9|TRBJ1-6|.|.
TGTGCCAGCAGCTTAATGGGGGGCTATAATTCACCCCTCCACTTT
CASSLMGGYNSPLHF
>TRBV29-1|TRBJ2-3|.|TRBD2
TGCAGCGTTGGAGGGACTAGCCTCAGCACAGATACGCAGTATTTT
CSVGGTSLSTDTQYF
>TRBV7-9|TRBJ1-2|.|.
TGTGCCAGCAGCTCCCGCAAGGAGGAGGATTACTATGGCTACACCTTC
CASSSRKEEDYYGYTF
>TRBV7-9|TRBJ1-6|.|.
TGTGCCAGTGACTCCTCCTATAATTCACCCCTCCACTTT
CASDSSYNSPLHF
>TRBV28|TRBJ2-7|.|TRBD1
TGTGCCAGCAGCGATAGGACAGGGGGCGGCTACGAGCAGTACTTC
CASSDRTGGGYEQYF
>TRBV5-6|TRBJ2-7|.|.
TGTGCCAGCAGCTGGGGGGACAGCTACGAGCAGTACTTC
CASSWGDSYEQYF
>TRBV24-1|TRBJ2-7|.|.
TGTGCCACCAGTGATTTTCCCGGGGTGGAGCAGTACTTC
CATSDFPGVEQYF
>TRBV9|TRBJ2-2|once|.
TGTGCCAGCAGCGTCCTTAGTTCCGGGACTGCGGCGGGCACCGGGGAGCTGTTTTTT
CASSVLSSGTAAGTGELFF
>TRBV5-1|TRBJ2-5|.|.
TGCGCCAGCAGCTGGGGGTCCCAGGGGTTGGAGACCCAGTACTTC
CASSWGSQGLETQYF
>TRBV28|TRBJ1-4|.|.
TGTGCCAGCAGTTTAGGAGGCATTAATGAAAAACTGTTTTTT
CASSLGGINEKLFF
>TRBV7-8|TRBJ2-7|.|TRBD1
TGTGCCAGCAGCCCCTGGGACAGCCTCTACGAGCAGTACTTC
CASSPWDSLYEQYF
>TRBV5-1|TRBJ2-1|.|.
TGCGCCAGCAGCCCCGGGGTTCCCGCGAATGAGCAGTTCTTC
CASSPGVPANEQFF
>TRBV5-1|TRBJ2-3|.|TRBD1
TGCGCCAGCAGCGTGGACAGGGCAAAGGGGGATACGCAGTATTTT
CASSVDRAKGDTQYF
>TRBV14|TRBJ1-4|.|TRBD1
TGTGCCAGCAGCCGGGATCGGACAGGCCCTAATGAAAAACTGTTTTTT
CASSRDRTGPNEKLFF
>TRBV6-5|TRBJ1-3|.|.
TGTGCCAGCAGCCGGCAAAGGGGGACTGGAAACACCATATATTTT
CASSRQRGTGNTIYF
>TRBV3-1/TRBV3-2|TRBJ2-4|.|TRBD2
TGTGCCAGCAGCCAGCCGACGGGGGGGTTAGCCAAAAACATTCAGTACTTC
CASSQPTGGLAKNIQYF
>TRBV7-8|TRBJ2-7|.|TRBD2
TGTGCCAGCAGCTTAGCCAGCGGGGGAGCCAGGTCCTACGAGCAGTACTTC
CASSLASGGARSYEQYF
>TRBV4-2|TRBJ2-5|.|TRBD2
TGTGCCAGCAGCCCCCCCTCCACTAGCGGGGGGGACGTGGAGACCCAGTACTTC
CASSPPSTSGGDVETQYF